Listed here are 9 T cell receptor beta chains from one sample, sequenced in a study of T cell responses to AZD1222 COVID-19 vaccine. Sequencing used immunoSEQ multiplex PCR; TCRdb keeps in-frame clones, though not all of them. This sample yields roughly 65,000 clones, of which 60% to 85% are seen a single time; around 10% belongs to the top ten. Sequenced here: peripheral blood, sampled on day 0 of AZD1222 vaccination. Receptors were obtained from an adult in good health.

The chain links TRBV7-8 to TRBJ2-7; perhaps TRBD1 as D (6 bases). Germline V gene data show CDR1 as SGHVS and CDR2 as FQNEAQ. The CDR3 has 13 amino acids. V dropped 5 bases and J dropped 1 base, with 9 bases sitting between them. Written as DNA, the CDR3 is TGTGCCAGCAGCCCGAGGGGGTCCTACGAGCAGTACTTC. Amino acids: CASSPRGSYEQYF. Full variable domain (missing parts from reference TRBV7-8 and TRBJ2-7): GAGVSQSPRYKVAKRGQDVALRCDPISGHVSLFWYQQALGQGPEFLTYFQNEAQLDKSGLPSDRFFAERPEGSVSTLKIQRTQQEDSAVYLCASSPRGSYEQYFGPGTRLTVT.

This clone has a handful of counts. The CDR3 is CASSEAPGQGSEKLFF. In DNA form, the CDR3 reads TGTGCCAGCAGTGAAGCCCCGGGACAGGGAAGTGAAAAACTGTTTTTT. J is TRBJ1-4 and V is TRBV6-1; 9 bases agree with TRBD1. CDR1 and CDR2 from the germline V gene are MNHNS and SASEGT. The CDR3 extends over 16 amino acids. V was clipped by 0 bases and J by 7 bases; unmatched bases: 6.

The chain recombines TRBV19 with TRBJ1-6; D gene uncertain. The germline V and J ends were trimmed by 1 base and 3 bases, with 7 bases remaining between them. Per germline, CDR1 LNHDA and CDR2 SQIVND (reference sequence). The CDR3 is 15 amino acids. CDR3 sequence: CASSIADNYNSPLHF. CDR3 in DNA: TGTGCCAGTAGTATAGCCGACAACTATAATTCACCCCTCCACTTT.

The chain combines TRBV28 with TRBJ1-2; D ambiguous. This CDR3 is built from 14 residues. Trimming removed 7 bases from V and 2 bases from J, with 14 bases in between. From germline, CDR1 is MDHEN and CDR2 SYDVKM. CDR3 loop: CASTLQNPNYGYTF. DNA for the CDR3: TGTGCCAGCACCCTACAGAATCCCAACTATGGCTACACCTTC.

The gene calls are TRBV7-6 and TRBJ2-7, with D tentatively TRBD1 or TRBD2 (7 bases each). Germline V gene sequence: CDR1 SGHVS, CDR2 FNYEAQ. CDR3 size: 16 residues. V was shortened by 5 bases and J by 2 bases, with 19 bases between the two germline ends. In DNA, the CDR3 is TGTGCCAGCAGCCTGGGGGGGAATAGGGGGCCCTACGAGCAGTACTTC. Protein: CASSLGGNRGPYEQYF.

The CDR3 sequence: CASSGPGQSSYNSPLHF. CDR3 DNA sequence: TGTGCCAGTAGTGGTCCGGGACAGAGCTCCTATAATTCACCCCTCCACTTT. This sequence joins TRBV19 and TRBJ1-6; 7 positions match TRBD1. J lost 0 bases, V lost 5 bases, and 7 bases had no gene match. Germline-derived CDR1 and CDR2 are LNHDA and SQIVND (reference sequence). The CDR3 spans 17 residues.

The chain links TRBV18 to TRBJ1-5; 9 positions agree with TRBD1. Germline CDR1 is KGHSH and CDR2 is LQKENI. The CDR3 extends over 14 amino acids. V shed 4 bases and J 5 bases; nucleotides not matched to a gene: 3. Here the CDR3 reads CASSLTGGDQPQHF. The CDR3 DNA sequence: TGTGCCAGCTCACTGACAGGGGGTGATCAGCCCCAGCATTTT.

The chain is built from TRBV10-3 and TRBJ2-5; D might be TRBD2 (6 bases). Trimming took off 2 bases at V and 1 base at J, with 20 bases between the two ends. The CDR3 sequence is 18 residues long. Germline assignment: CDR1 ENHRY and CDR2 SYGVKD. The CDR3 loop is CAISEERGGVQTQETQYF. The CDR3 nucleotides are TGTGCCATCAGTGAGGAGAGGGGCGGGGTGCAGACCCAAGAGACCCAGTACTTC.

V and J are TRBV9 and TRBJ2-7, with D possibly TRBD2 on 6 matching bases. This CDR3 is built from 15 residues. V gave up 0 bases and J gave up 4 bases, with 14 bases separating them. Germline CDR1 and CDR2: SGDLS and YYNGEE. CDR3 bases: TGTGCCAGCAGCGTAGACCCAATGGGGACTTACGAGCAGTACTTC. This encodes CASSVDPMGTYEQYF.